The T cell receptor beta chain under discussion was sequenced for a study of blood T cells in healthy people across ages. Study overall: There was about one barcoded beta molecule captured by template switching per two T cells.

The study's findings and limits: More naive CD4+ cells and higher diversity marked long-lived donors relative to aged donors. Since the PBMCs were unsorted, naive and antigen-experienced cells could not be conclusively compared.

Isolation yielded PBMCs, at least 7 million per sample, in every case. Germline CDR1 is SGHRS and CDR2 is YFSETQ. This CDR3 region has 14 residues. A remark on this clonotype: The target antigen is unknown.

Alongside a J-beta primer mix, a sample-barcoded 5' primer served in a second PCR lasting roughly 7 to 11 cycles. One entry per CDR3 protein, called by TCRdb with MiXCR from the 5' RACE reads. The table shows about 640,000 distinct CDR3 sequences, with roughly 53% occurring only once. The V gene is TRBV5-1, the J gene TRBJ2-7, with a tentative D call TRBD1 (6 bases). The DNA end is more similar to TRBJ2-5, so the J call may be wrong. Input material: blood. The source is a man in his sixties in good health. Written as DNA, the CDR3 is TGCGCCAGCAGGACGAGGGGGACCAGAGAGACCCAGTACTTC. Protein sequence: CASRTRGTRETQYF.